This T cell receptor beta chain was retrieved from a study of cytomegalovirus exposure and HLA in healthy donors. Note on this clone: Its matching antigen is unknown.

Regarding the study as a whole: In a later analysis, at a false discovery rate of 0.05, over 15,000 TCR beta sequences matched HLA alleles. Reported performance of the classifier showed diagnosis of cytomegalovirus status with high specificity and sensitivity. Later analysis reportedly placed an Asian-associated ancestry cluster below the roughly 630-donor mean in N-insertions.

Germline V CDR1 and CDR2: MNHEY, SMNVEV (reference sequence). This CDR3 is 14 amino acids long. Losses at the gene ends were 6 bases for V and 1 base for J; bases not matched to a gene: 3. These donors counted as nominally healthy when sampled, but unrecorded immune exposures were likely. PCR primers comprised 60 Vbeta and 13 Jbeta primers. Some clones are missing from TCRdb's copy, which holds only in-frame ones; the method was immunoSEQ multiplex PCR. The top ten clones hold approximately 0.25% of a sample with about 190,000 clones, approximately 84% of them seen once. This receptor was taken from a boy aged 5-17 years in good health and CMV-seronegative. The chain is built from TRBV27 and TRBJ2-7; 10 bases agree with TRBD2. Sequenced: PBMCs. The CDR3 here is CASRKLAGSYEQYF. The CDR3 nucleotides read TGTGCCAGCAGGAAACTAGCGGGGTCCTACGAGCAGTACTTC.